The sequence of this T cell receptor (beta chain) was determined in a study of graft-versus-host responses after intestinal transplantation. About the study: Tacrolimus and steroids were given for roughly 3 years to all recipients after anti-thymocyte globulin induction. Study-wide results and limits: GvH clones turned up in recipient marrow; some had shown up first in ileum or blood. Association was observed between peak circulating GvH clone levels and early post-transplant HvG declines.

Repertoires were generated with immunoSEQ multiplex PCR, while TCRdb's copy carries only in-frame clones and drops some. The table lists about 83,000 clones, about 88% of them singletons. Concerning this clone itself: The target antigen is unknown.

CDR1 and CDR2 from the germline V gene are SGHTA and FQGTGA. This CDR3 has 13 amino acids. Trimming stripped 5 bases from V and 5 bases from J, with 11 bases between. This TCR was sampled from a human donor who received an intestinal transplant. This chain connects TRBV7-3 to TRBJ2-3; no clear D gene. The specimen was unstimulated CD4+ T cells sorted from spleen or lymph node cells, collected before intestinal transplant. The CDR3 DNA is TGTGCCAGCAGCCCCAACGCTAGAGATACGCAGTATTTT. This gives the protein CASSPNARDTQYF.